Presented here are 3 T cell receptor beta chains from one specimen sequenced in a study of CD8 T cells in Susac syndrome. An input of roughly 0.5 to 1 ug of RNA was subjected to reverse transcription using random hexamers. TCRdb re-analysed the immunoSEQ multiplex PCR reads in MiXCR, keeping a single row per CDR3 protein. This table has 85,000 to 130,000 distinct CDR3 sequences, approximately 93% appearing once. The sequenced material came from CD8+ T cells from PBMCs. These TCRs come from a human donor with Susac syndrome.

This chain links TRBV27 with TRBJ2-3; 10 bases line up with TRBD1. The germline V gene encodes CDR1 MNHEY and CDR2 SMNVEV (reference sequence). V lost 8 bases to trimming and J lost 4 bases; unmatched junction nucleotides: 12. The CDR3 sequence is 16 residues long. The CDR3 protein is CASGLGPGQGSDTQYF. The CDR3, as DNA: TGTGCCAGCGGACTCGGACCGGGACAGGGGTCAGATACGCAGTATTTT.

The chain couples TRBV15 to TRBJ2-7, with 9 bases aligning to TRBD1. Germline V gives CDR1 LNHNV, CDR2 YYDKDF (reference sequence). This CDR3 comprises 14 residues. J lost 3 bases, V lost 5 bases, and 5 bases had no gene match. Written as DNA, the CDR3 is TGTGCCACCAGCCGGACAGGGGAATTCTACGAGCAGTACTTC. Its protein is CATSRTGEFYEQYF.

CDR3 loop: CASSYPGQEQYF. The CDR3 DNA sequence: TGTGCCAGCAGCTATCCGGGACAGGAGCAGTACTTC. V usage is TRBV6-2 or TRBV6-3 and J usage is TRBJ2-7, with 7 positions matching TRBD1. Germline lookup yields CDR1 MNHEY and CDR2 SVGEGT. This CDR3 spans 12 amino acids. The J segment lost 7 bases and the V segment lost 6 bases, leaving 6 bases of the junction unmatched.